This T cell receptor (beta chain) was captured by sequencing in a study of CD8 T cell repertoires and HIV-1 epitope variants. In regard to this clone: Its antigen is unknown.

Generated by immunoSEQ multiplex PCR, the TCRdb table keeps only in-frame clones and is missing some. The sample carries about 4,800 clones, roughly two thirds recorded once. Sequenced material: cultured CD8+ T cells derived from PBMCs. The receptor's source is a male donor with HIV.

The CDR3 here is CASSEYDTGDSGTQYF. In nucleotides, the CDR3 is TGTGCCAGCAGTGAATACGATACAGGGGACTCAGGAACCCAGTACTTC. V usage is TRBV25-1 and J usage is TRBJ2-5, with D tentatively TRBD1 (7 bases). The CDR3 consists of 16 residues. Germline V lookup: CDR1 MGHDK, CDR2 SYGVNS. Trimming pared 0 bases from V and 8 bases from J, leaving 19 bases between.